This TCR beta chain was identified during a study of T cell repertoires in cytomegalovirus infection. About the research overall: Epitope selection comprised recently identified HLA-C-restricted CMV epitopes and well-studied HLA-B-restricted CMV epitopes.

Study-wide points: Pooled public TCR beta family frequency picked out CMV carriers with the relevant HLA. HLA-C-restricted CMV clonotypes gave the most frequent clonotype in two of eight donors.

This clonotype was observed a few times. Its antigen is undetermined. CDR1 and CDR2 (germline): SGHTA, FQGNSA. Trimming pared 5 bases from V and 0 bases from J, leaving 11 bases between. The CDR3 length is 15 residues. TCRdb re-analysed the reads in MiXCR, keeping a single row per CDR3 protein. The repertoire holds roughly 500,000 distinct CDR3 sequences, with about 42% as singletons. Specimen: cultured PBMCs, collected from culture after CMV antigen stimulation. The gene calls are TRBV7-2 and TRBJ1-5; no reliable D call. The clonotype was recovered from a human donor in good health (CMV status not recorded). Some clones in this sample may be carry-over from other donors' samples. The CDR3 reads CASSISSLSNQPQHF. DNA of the CDR3: TGTGCCAGCAGCATATCCTCCCTTAGCAATCAGCCCCAGCATTTT.